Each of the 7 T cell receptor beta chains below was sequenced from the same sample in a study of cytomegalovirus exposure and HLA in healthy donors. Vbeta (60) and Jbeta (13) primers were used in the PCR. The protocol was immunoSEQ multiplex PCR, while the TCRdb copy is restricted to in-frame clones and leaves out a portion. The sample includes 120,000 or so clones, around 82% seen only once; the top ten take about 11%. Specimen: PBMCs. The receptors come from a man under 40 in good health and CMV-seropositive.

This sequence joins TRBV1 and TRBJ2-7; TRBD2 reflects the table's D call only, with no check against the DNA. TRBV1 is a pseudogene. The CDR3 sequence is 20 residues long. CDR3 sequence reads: CTSSQATSGRARCKVYEQYF. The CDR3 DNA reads TGCACCAGCAGCCAGGCTACTAGCGGGAGGGCCCGTTGTAAAGTGTACGAGCAGTACTTC.

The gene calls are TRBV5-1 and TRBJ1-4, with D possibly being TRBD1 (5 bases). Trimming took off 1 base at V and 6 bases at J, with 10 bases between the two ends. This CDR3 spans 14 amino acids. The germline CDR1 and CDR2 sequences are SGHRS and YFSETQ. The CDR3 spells CASSLQGGDEKLFF. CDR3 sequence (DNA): TGCGCCAGCAGCTTGCAGGGAGGGGATGAAAAACTGTTTTTT.

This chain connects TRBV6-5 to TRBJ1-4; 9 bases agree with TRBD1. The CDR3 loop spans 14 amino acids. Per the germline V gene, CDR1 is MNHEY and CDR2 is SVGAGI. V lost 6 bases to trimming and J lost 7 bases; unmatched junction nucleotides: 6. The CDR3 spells CASRDRGPSEKLFF. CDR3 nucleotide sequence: TGTGCCAGCAGGGACAGGGGCCCCAGTGAAAAACTGTTTTTT.

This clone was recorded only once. The CDR3 DNA is TGTGCCAGCAGTTACCGCGCTGGGACAGGGTTTGAGGTTGATCAGCCCCAGCATTTT. It specifies CASSYRAGTGFEVDQPQHF. V usage is TRBV27 and J usage is TRBJ1-5; 9 bases are shared with TRBD1. Trimming at V came to 4 bases and at J to 5 bases, leaving 18 bases not matched to a gene. Germline CDR1 MNHEY, CDR2 SMNVEV (reference sequence). This CDR3 spans 19 amino acids.

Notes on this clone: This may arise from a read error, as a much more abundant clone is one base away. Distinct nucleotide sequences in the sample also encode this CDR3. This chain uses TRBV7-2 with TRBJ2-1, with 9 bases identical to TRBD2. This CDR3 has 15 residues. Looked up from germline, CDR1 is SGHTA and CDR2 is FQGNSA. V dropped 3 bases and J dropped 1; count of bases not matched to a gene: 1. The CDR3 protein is CASSFSGSSYNEQFF. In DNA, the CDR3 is TGTGCCAGCAGCTTTAGCGGGAGTTCCTACAATGAGCAGTTCTTC.

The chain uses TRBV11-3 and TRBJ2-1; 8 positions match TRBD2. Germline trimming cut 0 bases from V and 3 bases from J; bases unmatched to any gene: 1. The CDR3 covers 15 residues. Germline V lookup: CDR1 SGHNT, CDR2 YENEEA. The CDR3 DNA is TGTGCCAGCAGCTTAGAGGCGGGAGGCTACAATGAGCAGTTCTTC. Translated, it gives CASSLEAGGYNEQFF.

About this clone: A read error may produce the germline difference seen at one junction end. The CDR3 loop is CAGRRQETQYF. The CDR3 DNA sequence: TGTGCCGGCAGGCGACAAGAGACCCAGTACTTC. This rearrangement joins TRBV6-6 to TRBJ2-5; D gene uncertain. CDR3 length: 11 amino acids. CDR1 and CDR2 from the germline V gene are MNHNY and SVGAGI (reference sequence).